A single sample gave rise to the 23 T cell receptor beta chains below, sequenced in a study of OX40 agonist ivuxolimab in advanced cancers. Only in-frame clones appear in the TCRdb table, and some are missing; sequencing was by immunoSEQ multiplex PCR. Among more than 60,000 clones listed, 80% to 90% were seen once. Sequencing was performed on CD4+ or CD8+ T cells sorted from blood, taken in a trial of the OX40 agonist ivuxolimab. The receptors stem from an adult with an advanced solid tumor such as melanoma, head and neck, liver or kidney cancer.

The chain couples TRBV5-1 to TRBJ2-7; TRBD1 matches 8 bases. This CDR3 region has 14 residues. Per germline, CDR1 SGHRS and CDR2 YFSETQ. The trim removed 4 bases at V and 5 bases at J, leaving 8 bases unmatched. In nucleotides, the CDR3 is TGCGCCAGCAGCCGTCCGGGACAGGAAGACGAGCAGTACTTC. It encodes CASSRPGQEDEQYF.

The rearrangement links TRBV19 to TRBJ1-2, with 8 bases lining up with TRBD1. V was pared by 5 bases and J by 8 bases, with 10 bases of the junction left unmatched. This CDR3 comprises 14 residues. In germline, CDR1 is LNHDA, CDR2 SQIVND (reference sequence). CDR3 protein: CASSSQTGVGGYTF. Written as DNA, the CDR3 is TGTGCCAGTAGTTCCCAGACAGGGGTGGGAGGCTACACCTTC.

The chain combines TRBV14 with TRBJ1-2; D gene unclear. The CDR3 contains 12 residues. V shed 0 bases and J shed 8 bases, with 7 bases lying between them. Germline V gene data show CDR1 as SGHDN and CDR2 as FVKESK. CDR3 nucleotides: TGTGCCAGCAGCCAAGAATCAAGAGGCTACACCTTC. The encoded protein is CASSQESRGYTF.

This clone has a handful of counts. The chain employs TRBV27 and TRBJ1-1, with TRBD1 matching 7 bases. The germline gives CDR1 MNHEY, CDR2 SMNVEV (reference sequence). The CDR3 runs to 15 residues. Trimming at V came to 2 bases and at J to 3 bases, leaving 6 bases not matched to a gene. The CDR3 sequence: CASSLSGQGDTEAFF. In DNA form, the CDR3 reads TGTGCCAGCAGTTTAAGCGGCCAGGGGGACACTGAAGCTTTCTTT.

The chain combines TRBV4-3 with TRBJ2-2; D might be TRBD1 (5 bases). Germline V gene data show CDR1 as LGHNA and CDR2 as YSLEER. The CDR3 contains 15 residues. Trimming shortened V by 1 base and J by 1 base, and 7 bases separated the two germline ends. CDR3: CASSQGTLNTGELFF. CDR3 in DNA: TGCGCCAGCAGCCAAGGGACATTGAACACCGGGGAGCTGTTTTTT.

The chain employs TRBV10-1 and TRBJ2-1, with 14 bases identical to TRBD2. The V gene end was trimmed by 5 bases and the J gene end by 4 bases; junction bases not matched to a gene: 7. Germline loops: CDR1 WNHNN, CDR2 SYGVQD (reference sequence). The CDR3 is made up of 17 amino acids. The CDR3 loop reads CASSTGTSGSRYNEQFF. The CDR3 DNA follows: TGCGCCAGCAGTACCGGGACTAGCGGGAGTAGGTACAATGAGCAGTTCTTC.

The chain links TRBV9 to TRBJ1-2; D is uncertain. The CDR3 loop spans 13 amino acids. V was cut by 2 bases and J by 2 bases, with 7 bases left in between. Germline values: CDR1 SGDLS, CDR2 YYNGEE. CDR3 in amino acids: CASSVDDNYGYTF. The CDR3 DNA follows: TGTGCCAGCAGCGTGGATGACAACTATGGCTACACCTTC.

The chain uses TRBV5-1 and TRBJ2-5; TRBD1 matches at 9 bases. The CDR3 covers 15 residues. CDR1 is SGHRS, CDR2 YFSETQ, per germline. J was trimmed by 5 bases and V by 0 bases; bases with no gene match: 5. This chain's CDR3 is CASSLGTGGGETQYF. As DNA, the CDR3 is TGCGCCAGCAGCTTGGGTACAGGGGGCGGGGAGACCCAGTACTTC.

The CDR3 sequence is CASSLAEWDTEAFF. CDR3 in DNA: TGTGCCAGCAGCTTAGCAGAATGGGACACTGAAGCTTTCTTT. The chain couples TRBV7-9 to TRBJ1-1; D not resolved. V shed 0 bases and J shed 3 bases, with 8 bases lying between them. The CDR3 covers 14 residues. Germline V gives CDR1 SEHNR, CDR2 FQNEAQ (reference sequence).

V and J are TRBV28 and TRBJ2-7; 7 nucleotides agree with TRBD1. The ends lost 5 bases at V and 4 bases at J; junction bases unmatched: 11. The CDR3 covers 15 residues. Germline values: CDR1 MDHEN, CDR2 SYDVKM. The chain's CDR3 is CASSAPAGTAYEQYF. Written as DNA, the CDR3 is TGTGCCAGCAGTGCCCCCGCCGGGACAGCGTACGAGCAGTACTTC. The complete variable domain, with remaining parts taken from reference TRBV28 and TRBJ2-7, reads DVKVTQSSRYLVKRTGEKVFLECVQDMDHENMFWYRQDPGLGLRLIYFSYDVKMKEKGDIPEGYSVSREKKERFSLILESASTNQTSMYLCASSAPAGTAYEQYFGPGTRLTVT.

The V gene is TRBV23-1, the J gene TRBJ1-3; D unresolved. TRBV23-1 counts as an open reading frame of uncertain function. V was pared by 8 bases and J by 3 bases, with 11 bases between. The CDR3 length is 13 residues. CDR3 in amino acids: CASLDSFGNTIYF. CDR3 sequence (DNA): TGCGCCAGCCTCGATTCCTTTGGAAACACCATATATTTT.

CDR3 sequence reads: CASSQGRAELVTEAFF. The DNA for the CDR3 is TGTGCCAGCTCGCAAGGTAGGGCCGAATTAGTCACTGAAGCTTTCTTT. The rearrangement uses TRBV18 and TRBJ1-1; D is uncertain. The length of the CDR3 is 16 residues. Germline loops: CDR1 KGHSH, CDR2 LQKENI. The V end lost 6 bases, the J end lost 4 bases, and 21 bases lay between the germline ends.

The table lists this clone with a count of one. CDR3 sequence (DNA): TGTGCCAGCAGCCAGGACAGGGAGAACACTGAAGCTTTCTTT. It is translated as CASSQDRENTEAFF. This sequence joins TRBV11-1 and TRBJ1-1; the match to TRBD1 covers 8 bases. Losses at the gene ends were 5 bases for V and 1 base for J; bases not matched to a gene: 3. The CDR3 spans 14 residues. Germline V gene lookup returns CDR1 SGHAT and CDR2 FQDESV (reference sequence).

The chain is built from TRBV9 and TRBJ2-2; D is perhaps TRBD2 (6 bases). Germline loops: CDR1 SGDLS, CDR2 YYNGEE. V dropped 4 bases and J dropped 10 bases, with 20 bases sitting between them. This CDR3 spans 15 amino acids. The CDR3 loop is CASSYTPGGSQELFF. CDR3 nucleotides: TGTGCCAGCAGCTATACCCCCGGGGGATCCCAGGAGCTGTTTTTT.

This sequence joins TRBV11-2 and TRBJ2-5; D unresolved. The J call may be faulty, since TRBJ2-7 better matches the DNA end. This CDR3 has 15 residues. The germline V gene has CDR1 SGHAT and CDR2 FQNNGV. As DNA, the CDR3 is TGTGCCAGCAGCTTAACCCTCTCGCAGGACTACGAGCAGTACTTC. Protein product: CASSLTLSQDYEQYF.

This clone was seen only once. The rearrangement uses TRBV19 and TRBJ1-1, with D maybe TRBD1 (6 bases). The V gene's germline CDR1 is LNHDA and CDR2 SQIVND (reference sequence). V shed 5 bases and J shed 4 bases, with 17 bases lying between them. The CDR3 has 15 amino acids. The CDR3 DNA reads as TGTGCCAGTAGTTCCTTCAGGGGTGGGGGCACTGAAGCTTTCTTT. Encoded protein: CASSSFRGGGTEAFF.

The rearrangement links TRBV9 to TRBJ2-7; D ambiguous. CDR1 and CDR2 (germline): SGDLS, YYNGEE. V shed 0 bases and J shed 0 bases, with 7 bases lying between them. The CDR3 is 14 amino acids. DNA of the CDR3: TGTGCCAGCAGCGTAGACAGAGGCTCCTACGAGCAGTACTTC. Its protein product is CASSVDRGSYEQYF.

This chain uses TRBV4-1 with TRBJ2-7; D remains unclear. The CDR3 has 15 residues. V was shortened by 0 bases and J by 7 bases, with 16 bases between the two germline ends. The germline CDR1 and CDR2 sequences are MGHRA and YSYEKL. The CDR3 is CASSQDMRPGREQYF. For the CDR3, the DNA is TGCGCCAGCAGCCAAGATATGAGGCCGGGTAGAGAGCAGTACTTC.

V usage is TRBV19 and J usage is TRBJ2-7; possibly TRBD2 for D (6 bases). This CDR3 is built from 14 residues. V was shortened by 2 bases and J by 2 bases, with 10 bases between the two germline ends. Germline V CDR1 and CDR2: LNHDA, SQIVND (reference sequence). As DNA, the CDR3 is TGTGCCAGTAGTATAATCGGGAGTACCTACGAGCAGTACTTC. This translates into CASSIIGSTYEQYF.

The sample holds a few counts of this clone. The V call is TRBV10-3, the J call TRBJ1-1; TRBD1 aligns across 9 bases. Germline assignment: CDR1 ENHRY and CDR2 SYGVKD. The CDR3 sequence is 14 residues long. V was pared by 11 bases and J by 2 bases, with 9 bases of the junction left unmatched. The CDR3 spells CAVSGTGHNTEAFF. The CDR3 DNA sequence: TGTGCCGTCTCCGGGACAGGGCACAACACTGAAGCTTTCTTT.

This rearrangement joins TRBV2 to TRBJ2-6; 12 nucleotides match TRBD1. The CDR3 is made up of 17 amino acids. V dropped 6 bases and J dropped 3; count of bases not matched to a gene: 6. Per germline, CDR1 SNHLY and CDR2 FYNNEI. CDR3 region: CASRKGQGASGANVLTF. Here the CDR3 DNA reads TGTGCCAGCAGGAAGGGACAGGGGGCGAGTGGGGCCAACGTCCTGACTTTC.

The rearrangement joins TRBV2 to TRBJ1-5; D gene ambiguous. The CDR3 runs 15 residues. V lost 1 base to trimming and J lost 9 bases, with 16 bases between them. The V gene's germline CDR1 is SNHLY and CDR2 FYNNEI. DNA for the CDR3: TGTGCCAGCAGTGAAGGACACTCCTTTACGAGGCCCCAGCATTTT. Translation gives CASSEGHSFTRPQHF.

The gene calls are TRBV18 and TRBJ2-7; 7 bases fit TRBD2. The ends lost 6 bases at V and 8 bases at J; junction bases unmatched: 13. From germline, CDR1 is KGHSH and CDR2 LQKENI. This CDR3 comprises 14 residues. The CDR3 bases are TGTGCCAGCTCCCAGCTAGCGGACCCTTTAAAGCAGTACTTC. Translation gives CASSQLADPLKQYF.